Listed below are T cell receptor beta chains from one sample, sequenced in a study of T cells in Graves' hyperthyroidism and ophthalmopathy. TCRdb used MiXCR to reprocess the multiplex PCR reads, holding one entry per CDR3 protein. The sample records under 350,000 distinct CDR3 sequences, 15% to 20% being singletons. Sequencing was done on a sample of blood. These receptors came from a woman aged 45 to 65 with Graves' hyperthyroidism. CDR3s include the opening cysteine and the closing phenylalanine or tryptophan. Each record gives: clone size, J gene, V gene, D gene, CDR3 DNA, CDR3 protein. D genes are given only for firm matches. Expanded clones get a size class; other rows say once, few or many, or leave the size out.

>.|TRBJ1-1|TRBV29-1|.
TGCAGCGTTGAAGGGACTGCGGGGACTGAAGCTTTCTTT
CSVEGTAGTEAFF
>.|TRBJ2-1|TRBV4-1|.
TGCGCCAGCAGCCAAGAAGGAAGTAGTACTGAGCAGTTCTTC
CASSQEGSSTEQFF
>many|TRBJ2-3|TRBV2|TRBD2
TGTGCCAGCAGTGAAGCGGGACTAGCGGTCACAGATACGCAGTATTTT
CASSEAGLAVTDTQYF
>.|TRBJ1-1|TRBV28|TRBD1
TGTGCCAGCAGTCTTACAGGGGATGAAGCTTTCTTT
CASSLTGDEAFF
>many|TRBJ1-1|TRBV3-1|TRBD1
TGTGCCAGCAGCCGAGCAGGGGGTAACACTGAAGCTTTCTTT
CASSRAGGNTEAFF
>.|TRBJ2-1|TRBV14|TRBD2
TGTGCCAGCAGCCAAGAGTGGAGACTAGCAGCCTACAATGAGCAGTTCTTC
CASSQEWRLAAYNEQFF
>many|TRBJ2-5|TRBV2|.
TGTGCCAGCAGTATCGGGATCCAGTACTTC
CASSIGIQYF
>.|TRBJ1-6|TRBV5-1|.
TGCGCCAGCAGCCGGGACACACATTCACCCCTCCACTTT
CASSRDTHSPLHF
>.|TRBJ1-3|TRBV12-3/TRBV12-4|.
TGTGCCAGCAGTATCAGGGTGGACCCTGGAAACACCATATATTTT
CASSIRVDPGNTIYF
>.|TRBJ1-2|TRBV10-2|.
TGCGCCAGCAGGCCGCTCTTGGGGGATTATGGCTACACCTTC
CASRPLLGDYGYTF
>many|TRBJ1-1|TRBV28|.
TGTGCCAGCAGCCCTGGATCCGGGACGGTGAACACTGAAGCTTTCTTT
CASSPGSGTVNTEAFF
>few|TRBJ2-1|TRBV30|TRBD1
TGTGCCTGGAGCCAGGGGGACGCAGGTGAGCAGTTCTTC
CAWSQGDAGEQFF
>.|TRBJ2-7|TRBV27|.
TGTGCCAGCAGTTTTGAGCACTCCATCTCCCACGAGCAGTACTTC
CASSFEHSISHEQYF
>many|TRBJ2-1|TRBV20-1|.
TGCAGTGCTAGAGTTGGCCATGAGCAGTTCTTC
CSARVGHEQFF
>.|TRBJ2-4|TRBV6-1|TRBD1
TGTGCCAGCAGTTGGGACAGGGGGCGCAGGAACATTCAGTACTTC
CASSWDRGRRNIQYF
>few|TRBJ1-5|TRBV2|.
TGTGCCAGCGCCGGTTCGGTAAGCAATCAGCCCCAGCATTTT
CASAGSVSNQPQHF
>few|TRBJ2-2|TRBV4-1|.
TGCGCCAGCAGCCAAGATAGGGTCCAGAACACCGGGGAGCTGTTTTTT
CASSQDRVQNTGELFF
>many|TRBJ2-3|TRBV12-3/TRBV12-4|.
TGTGCCAGCAGAGTTGAGTTTGTTAGGAGGGCAGATACGCAGTATTTT
CASRVEFVRRADTQYF
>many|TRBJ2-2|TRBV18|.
TGTGCCAGCTCACCACCGTCCTACACCGGGGAGCTGTTTTTT
CASSPPSYTGELFF
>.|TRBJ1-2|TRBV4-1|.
TGCGCCAGCAGCCACCTTGAGGGGGGTCTTGGCTACACCTTC
CASSHLEGGLGYTF
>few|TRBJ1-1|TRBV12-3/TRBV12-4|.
TGTGCCAGCAGTTTTGCAGCGAACACTGAAGCTTTCTTT
CASSFAANTEAFF
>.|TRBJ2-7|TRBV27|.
TGTGCCAGCAGTTTATCCGGCCAAAGCGAGCAGTACTTC
CASSLSGQSEQYF
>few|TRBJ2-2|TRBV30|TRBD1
TGTGCCGGCCGAGAACAGGGGACCGGGGAGCTGTTTTTT
CAGREQGTGELFF
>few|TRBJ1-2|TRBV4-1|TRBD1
TGCGCCAGCAGCCAAGGGTCTCGGACAGGGGAAAACTATGGCTACACCTTC
CASSQGSRTGENYGYTF
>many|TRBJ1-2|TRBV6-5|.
TGTGCCAGCAGTTACGGGGGAAGCCCAGCGAGTTTCTATGGCTACACCTTC
CASSYGGSPASFYGYTF
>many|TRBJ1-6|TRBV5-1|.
TGCGCCAGCAGCCTGGAGGGGACAACAGGTTTTAATTCACCCCTCCACTTT
CASSLEGTTGFNSPLHF
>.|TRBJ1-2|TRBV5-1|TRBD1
TGCGCCGGCAGCTTGGCGTCAGGGGGCCATGGCTACACCTTC
CAGSLASGGHGYTF
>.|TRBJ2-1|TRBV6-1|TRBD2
TGTGCCAGCAGTCCAATACTAGCGGGAGGCGGTGAGCAGTTCTTC
CASSPILAGGGEQFF
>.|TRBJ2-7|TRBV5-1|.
TGCGCCAGCAGCTTGGGAGCGGACTCCTACGAGCAGTACTTC
CASSLGADSYEQYF
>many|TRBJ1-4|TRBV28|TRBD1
TGTGCCAGCAGTTCCCCATACCTGACAGGGAGTAATGAAAAACTGTTTTTT
CASSSPYLTGSNEKLFF
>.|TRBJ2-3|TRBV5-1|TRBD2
TGCGCCAGCGCCTTGGGGGGGGCAGATACGCAGTATTTT
CASALGGADTQYF
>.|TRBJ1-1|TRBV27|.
TGTGCCAGCAGTGCCGGCCGGTTCCGGGCTGAAGCTTTCTTT
CASSAGRFRAEAFF
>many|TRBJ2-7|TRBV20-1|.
TGCAGTGCCAGAAGAAGGAGGGGATCCTACGAGCAGTACTTC
CSARRRRGSYEQYF
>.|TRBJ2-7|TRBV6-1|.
TGTGCCAGCTCCCCGCGTTACGAGCAGTACTTC
CASSPRYEQYF
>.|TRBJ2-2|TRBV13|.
TGTGCCAGCAGCTTAGCCCGGGGCAGCGCGAACACCGGGGAGCTGTTTTTT
CASSLARGSANTGELFF
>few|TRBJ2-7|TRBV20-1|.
TGCAGTGCCCGGACCCCTTACGCCTACGAGCAGTACTTC
CSARTPYAYEQYF
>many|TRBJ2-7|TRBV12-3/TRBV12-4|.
TGTGCCAGCAGTCAGGGGATCCGAAACTCCTACGAGCAGTACTTC
CASSQGIRNSYEQYF
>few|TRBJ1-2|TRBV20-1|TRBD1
TGCAGTGCTCTAACCCCTCAGGGGGCTCGCGGCTACACCTTC
CSALTPQGARGYTF
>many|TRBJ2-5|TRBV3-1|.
TGTGCCAGCAGCCAAGTTGGAGACCCCCAAGAGACCCAGTACTTC
CASSQVGDPQETQYF
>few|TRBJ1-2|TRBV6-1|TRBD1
TGTGCCAGCAGTTGGACGGGACAGCCTAACTATGGCTACACCTTC
CASSWTGQPNYGYTF
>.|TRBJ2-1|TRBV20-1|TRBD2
TGCAGTGGGAAAGAAAGCGGCGGGAGATACAATGAGCAGTTCTTC
CSGKESGGRYNEQFF
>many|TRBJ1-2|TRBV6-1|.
TGTGCCAGCAGTGAAGCGTACAGGGTGGGGGCCTATGGCTACACCTTC
CASSEAYRVGAYGYTF
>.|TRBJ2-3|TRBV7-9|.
TGTGCCAGCAGTTGGAGCACAGATACGCAGTATTTT
CASSWSTDTQYF
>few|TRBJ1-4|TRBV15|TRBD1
TGTGCCACCAGCAGAGGTCCTGACAGGGACGAAAAACTGTTTTTT
CATSRGPDRDEKLFF
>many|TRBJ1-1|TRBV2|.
TGTGCCAGCAGCGGAGACGCACCAAGGGAAGCTTTCTTT
CASSGDAPREAFF